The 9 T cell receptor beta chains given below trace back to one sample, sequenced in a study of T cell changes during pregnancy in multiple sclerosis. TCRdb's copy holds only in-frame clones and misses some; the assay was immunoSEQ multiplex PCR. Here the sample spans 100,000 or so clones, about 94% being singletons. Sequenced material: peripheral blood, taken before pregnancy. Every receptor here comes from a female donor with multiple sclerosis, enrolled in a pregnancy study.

The DNA for the CDR3 is TGTGCCAGCTCACCAGGGGCGGCTAGCGGGAGGATGGGGGAGCAGTACTTC. It encodes CASSPGAASGRMGEQYF. The chain is built from TRBV18 and TRBJ2-7, with TRBD2 matching 11 bases. Germline trimming cut 2 bases from V and 7 bases from J; bases unmatched to any gene: 13. CDR1 and CDR2 (germline): KGHSH, LQKENI. The CDR3 totals 17 residues.

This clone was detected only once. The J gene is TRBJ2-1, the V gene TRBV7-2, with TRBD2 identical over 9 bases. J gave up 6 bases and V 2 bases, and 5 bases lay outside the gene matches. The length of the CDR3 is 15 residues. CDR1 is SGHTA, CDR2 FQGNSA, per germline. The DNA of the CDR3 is TGTGCCAGCAGCTTAATCGCGGGAGGGCCCAATGAGCAGTTCTTC. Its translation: CASSLIAGGPNEQFF.

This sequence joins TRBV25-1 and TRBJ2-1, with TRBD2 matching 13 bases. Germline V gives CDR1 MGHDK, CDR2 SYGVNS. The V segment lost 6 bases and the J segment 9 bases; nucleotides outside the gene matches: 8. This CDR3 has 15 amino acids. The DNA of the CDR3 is TGTGCCAGCAGCGGACTAGCGGGAGCTTATGGTGAGCAGTTCTTC. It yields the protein CASSGLAGAYGEQFF.

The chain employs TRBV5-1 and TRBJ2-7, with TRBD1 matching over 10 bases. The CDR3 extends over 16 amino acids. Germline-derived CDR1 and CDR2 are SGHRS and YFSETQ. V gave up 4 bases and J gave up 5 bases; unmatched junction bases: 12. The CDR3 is CASSTAETGGFDEQYF. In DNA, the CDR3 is TGCGCCAGCAGCACTGCTGAGACAGGGGGCTTCGACGAGCAGTACTTC.

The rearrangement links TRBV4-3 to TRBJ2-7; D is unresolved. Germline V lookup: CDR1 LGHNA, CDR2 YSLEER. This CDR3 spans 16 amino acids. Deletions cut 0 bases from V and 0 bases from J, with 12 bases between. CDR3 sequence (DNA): TGCGCCAGCAGCCAAGATCAAGCGACGAGCTCCTACGAGCAGTACTTC. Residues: CASSQDQATSSYEQYF.

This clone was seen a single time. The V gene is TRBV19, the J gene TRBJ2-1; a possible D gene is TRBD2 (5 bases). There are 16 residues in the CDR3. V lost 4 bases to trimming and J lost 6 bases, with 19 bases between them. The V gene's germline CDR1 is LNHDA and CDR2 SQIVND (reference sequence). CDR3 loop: CASSTPGLAFGNEQFF. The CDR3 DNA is TGTGCCAGTAGTACCCCCGGACTCGCCTTTGGCAATGAGCAGTTCTTC.

The CDR3: CATSRDLAGAEDTQYF. The DNA of the CDR3 is TGTGCCACCAGCAGGGACCTAGCGGGAGCGGAAGATACGCAGTATTTT. This sequence joins TRBV15 and TRBJ2-3, with 10 bases identical to TRBD2. The CDR3 spans 16 residues. Trimming at V came to 3 bases and at J to 5 bases, leaving 8 bases not matched to a gene. Germline CDR1 LNHNV, CDR2 YYDKDF (reference sequence).

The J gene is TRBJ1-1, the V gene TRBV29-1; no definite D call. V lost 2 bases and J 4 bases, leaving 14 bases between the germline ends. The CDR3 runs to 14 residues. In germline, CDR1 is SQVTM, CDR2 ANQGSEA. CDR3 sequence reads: CSVEFGPLSTEAFF. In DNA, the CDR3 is TGCAGCGTTGAATTTGGGCCCCTCAGCACTGAAGCTTTCTTT.

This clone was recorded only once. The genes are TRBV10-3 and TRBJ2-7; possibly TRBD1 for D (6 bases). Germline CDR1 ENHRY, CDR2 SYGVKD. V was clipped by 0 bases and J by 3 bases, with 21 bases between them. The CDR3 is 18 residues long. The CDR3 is CAISESGTTGDLFYEQYF. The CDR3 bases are TGTGCCATCAGTGAGTCGGGAACGACAGGAGATTTATTCTACGAGCAGTACTTC.